This TCR beta chain was captured by sequencing in a study of cytotoxic CD8 clonotypes in ibrutinib-treated CLL. Looking at the study overall: The average sample held about 260,000 productive templates and 75,000 to 100,000 productive rearrangements.

A 1 in 200,000 to 1 in 1 million T cell depth was the sequencing target. Repertoires were generated with immunoSEQ multiplex PCR, while TCRdb's copy carries only in-frame clones and drops some. The table records about 130,000 clones, 70% to 90% of them present only once. As for this clone: Its antigen is currently unknown.

Study-wide results and caveats: Exceeding age-matched healthy donors, baseline clonality also tracked the counts of circulating CD8+ T cells.

The CDR3 spans 15 residues. With 1 base removed from V and 2 bases from J, the gap between germline ends came to 9 bases. Germline V gene data show CDR1 as LGHNA and CDR2 as YSLEER. This sequence originates from a human donor with chronic lymphocytic leukemia. The V gene is TRBV4-3, the J gene TRBJ2-1, with TRBD2 as a possible D gene (5 bases). The specimen comprised PBMCs, sampled after 24 months of ibrutinib treatment. The CDR3 sequence is CASSQGRTPYNEQFF. The CDR3 region has the DNA TGCGCCAGCAGCCAAGGAAGGACTCCCTACAATGAGCAGTTCTTC.